The subject of this entry is one T cell receptor beta chain. Since the CDR3 does not end with the conserved phenylalanine or tryptophan, this likely comes from a read error. The limits of the CDR3 on the DNA are not certain, so only TCRdb's listed CDR3 is given. The method was immunoSEQ multiplex PCR; TCRdb's version includes in-frame clones alone and lacks a portion of them. This sample carries a few million clones, 93% of them seen once, and the ten largest clones take 0.35% to 0.45%. This sample was taken from a study of shared clonotypes between healthy human individuals. The CDR3 is 9 amino acids in total, end residues counted.

V usage is TRBV21-1 and J usage is TRBJ2-3. TRBV21-1 is deemed a pseudogene. The material sequenced was naive CD4+ T cells from PBMCs. Subset of the sample: CD45RA+ positively selected. This TCR derives from a young man in good health. Some clones in this sample may be carry-over from other donors' samples. The CDR3 sequence: CASSSTRGR.